This T cell receptor beta chain was found in a study of T-cell memory formation after mild COVID-19. Regarding the study as a whole: There was a balanced CD4/CD8 profile in clones contracting day 15 to 85, and later expanders leaned CD4+.

With constant-segment primers, 5'RACE yielded cDNA libraries of TCR alpha and TCR beta that carried sample barcodes and UMIs. In TCRdb, the 5' RACE reads were re-called with MiXCR into one record per CDR3 protein. The sample has some 190,000 distinct CDR3 sequences; around 16% are singletons. CDR1 and CDR2 from the germline V gene are GTSNPN and SVGIG (reference sequence). The CDR3 has 16 amino acids. V lost 0 bases and J 0 bases, leaving 14 bases between the germline ends. Note on this clonotype: Its matching antigen is unknown.

The sequence came from an adult woman who had mild COVID-19 (a few samples of this study predate the infection). Cell type and time point are not known. The specimen was PBMCs or a T cell subset sorted from them (not recorded which). V usage is TRBV30 and J usage is TRBJ1-2; possibly TRBD1 for D (5 bases). The CDR3 reads CAWSVPHGRANYGYTF. The CDR3, as DNA: TGTGCCTGGAGTGTACCCCACGGCAGGGCTAACTATGGCTACACCTTC.